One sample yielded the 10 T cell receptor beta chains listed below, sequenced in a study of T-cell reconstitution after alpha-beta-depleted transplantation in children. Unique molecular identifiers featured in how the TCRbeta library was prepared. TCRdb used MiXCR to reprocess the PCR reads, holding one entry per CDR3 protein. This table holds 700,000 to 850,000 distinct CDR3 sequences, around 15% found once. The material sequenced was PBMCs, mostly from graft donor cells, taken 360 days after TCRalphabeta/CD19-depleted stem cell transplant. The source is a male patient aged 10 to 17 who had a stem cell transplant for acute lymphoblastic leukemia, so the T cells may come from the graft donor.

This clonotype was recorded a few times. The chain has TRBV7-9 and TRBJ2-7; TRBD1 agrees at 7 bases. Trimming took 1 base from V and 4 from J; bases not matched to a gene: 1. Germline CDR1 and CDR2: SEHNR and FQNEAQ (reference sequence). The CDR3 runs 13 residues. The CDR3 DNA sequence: TGTGCCAGCAGCTTAGTGGACAGGTACGAGCAGTACTTC. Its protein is CASSLVDRYEQYF.

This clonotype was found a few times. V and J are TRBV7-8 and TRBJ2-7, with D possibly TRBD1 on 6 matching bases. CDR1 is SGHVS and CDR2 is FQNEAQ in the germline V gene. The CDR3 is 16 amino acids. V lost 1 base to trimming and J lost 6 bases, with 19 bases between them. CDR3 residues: CASSLDPLLQGREQYF. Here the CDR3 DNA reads TGTGCCAGCAGCTTAGACCCCCTTCTACAGGGTCGCGAGCAGTACTTC.

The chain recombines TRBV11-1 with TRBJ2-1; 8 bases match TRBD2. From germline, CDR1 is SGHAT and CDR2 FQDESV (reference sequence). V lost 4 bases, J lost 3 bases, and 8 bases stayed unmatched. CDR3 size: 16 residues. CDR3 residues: CASSYSGTRVYNEQFF. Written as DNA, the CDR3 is TGTGCCAGCAGCTACTCGGGGACTAGAGTCTACAATGAGCAGTTCTTC. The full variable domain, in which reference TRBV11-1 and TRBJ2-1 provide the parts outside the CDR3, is EAEVAQSPRYKITEKSQAVAFWCDPISGHATLYWYRQILGQGPELLVQFQDESVVDDSQLPKDRFSAERLKGVDSTLKIQPAELGDSAMYLCASSYSGTRVYNEQFFGPGTRLTVL.

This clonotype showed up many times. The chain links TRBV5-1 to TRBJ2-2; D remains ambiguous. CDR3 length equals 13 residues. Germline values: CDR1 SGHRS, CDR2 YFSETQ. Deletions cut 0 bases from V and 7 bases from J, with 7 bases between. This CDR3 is CASSLEGGGELFF. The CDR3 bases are TGCGCCAGCAGCTTGGAGGGCGGCGGGGAGCTGTTTTTT.

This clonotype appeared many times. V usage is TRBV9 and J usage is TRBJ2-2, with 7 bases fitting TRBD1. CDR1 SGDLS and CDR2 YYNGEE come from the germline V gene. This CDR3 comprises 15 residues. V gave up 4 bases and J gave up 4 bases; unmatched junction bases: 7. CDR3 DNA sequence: TGTGCCAGCAGCCCCCGGACAGGCGGCACCGGGGAGCTGTTTTTT. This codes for CASSPRTGGTGELFF.

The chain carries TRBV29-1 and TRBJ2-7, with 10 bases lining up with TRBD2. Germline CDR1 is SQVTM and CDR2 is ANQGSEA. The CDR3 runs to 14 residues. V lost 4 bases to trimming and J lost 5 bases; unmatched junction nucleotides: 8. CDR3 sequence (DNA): TGCAGCGTTGCCTCTAGCGGGAGTCCCAACGAGCAGTACTTC. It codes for CSVASSGSPNEQYF.

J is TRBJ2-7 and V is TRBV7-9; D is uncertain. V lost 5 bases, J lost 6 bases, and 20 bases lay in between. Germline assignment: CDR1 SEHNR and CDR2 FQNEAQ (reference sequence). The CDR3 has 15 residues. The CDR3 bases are TGTGCCAGCAGCCTTCAACTTGGCCTGTCTGCCGAGCAGTACTTC. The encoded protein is CASSLQLGLSAEQYF. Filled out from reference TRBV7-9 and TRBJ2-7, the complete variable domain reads DTGVSQNPRHKITKRGQNVTFRCDPISEHNRLYWYRQTLGQGPEFLTYFQNEAQLEKSRLLSDRFSAERPKGSFSTLEIQRTEQGDSAMYLCASSLQLGLSAEQYFGPGTRLTVT.

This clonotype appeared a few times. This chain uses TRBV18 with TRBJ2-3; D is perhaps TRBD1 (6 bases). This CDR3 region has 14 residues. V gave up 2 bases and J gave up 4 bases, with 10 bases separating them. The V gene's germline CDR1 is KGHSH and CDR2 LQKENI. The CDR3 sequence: CASSPRQVPDTQYF. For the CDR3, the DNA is TGTGCCAGCTCACCAAGACAGGTCCCAGATACGCAGTATTTT.

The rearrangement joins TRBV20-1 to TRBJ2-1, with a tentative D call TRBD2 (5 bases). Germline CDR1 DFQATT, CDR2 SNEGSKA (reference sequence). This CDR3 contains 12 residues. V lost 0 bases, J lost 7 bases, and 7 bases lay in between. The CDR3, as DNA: TGCAGTGCTAGAGAGGGGAGAAATGAGCAGTTCTTC. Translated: CSAREGRNEQFF.

CDR3 coding DNA: TGCAGTGCTGCTGGGCTCGACAGTGAAGCTTTCTTT. It specifies CSAAGLDSEAFF. The chain joins TRBV20-1 to TRBJ1-1, with D possibly TRBD1 on 5 matching bases. The CDR3 sequence is 12 residues long. Germline assignment: CDR1 DFQATT and CDR2 SNEGSKA (reference sequence). Trimming took 5 bases from V and 7 from J, leaving 14 bases between them.